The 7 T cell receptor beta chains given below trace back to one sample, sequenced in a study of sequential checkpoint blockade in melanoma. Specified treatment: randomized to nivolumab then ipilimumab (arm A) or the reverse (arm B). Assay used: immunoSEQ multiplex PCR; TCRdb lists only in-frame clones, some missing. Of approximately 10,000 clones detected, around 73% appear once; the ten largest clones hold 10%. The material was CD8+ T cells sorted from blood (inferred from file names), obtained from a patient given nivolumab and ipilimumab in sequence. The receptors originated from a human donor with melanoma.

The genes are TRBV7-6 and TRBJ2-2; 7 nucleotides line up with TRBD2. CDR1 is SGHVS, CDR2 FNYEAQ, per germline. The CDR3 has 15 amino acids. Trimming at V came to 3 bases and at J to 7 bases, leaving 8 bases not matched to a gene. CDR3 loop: CASSLGRETGGELFF. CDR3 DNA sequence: TGTGCCAGCAGCTTGGGGCGGGAGACGGGCGGGGAGCTGTTTTTT. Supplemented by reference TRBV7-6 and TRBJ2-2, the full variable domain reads GAGVSQSPRYKVTKRGQDVALRCDPISGHVSLYWYRQALGQGPEFLTYFNYEAQQDKSGLPNDRFSAERPEGSISTLTIQRTEQRDSAMYRCASSLGRETGGELFFGEGSRLTVL.

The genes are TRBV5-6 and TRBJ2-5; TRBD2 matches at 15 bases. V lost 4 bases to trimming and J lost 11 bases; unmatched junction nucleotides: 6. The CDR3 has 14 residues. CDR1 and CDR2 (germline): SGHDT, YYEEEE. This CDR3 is CASSDTGTSGRQYF. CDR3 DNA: TGTGCCAGCAGCGATACCGGGACTAGCGGGAGGCAGTACTTC. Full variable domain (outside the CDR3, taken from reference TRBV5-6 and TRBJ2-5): DAGVTQSPTHLIKTRGQQVTLRCSPKSGHDTVSWYQQALGQGPQFIFQYYEEEERQRGNFPDRFSGHQFPNYSSELNVNALLLGDSALYLCASSDTGTSGRQYFGPGTRLLVL.

As DNA, the CDR3 is TGTGCCAGCAGTACCCCACAGGGGTTGAACACTGAAGCTTTCTTT. This codes for CASSTPQGLNTEAFF. The chain employs TRBV27 and TRBJ1-1; 7 bases agree with TRBD1. This CDR3 comprises 15 residues. Trimming removed 5 bases from V and 0 bases from J; junction bases left unmatched: 6. The germline V gene encodes CDR1 MNHEY and CDR2 SMNVEV (reference sequence).

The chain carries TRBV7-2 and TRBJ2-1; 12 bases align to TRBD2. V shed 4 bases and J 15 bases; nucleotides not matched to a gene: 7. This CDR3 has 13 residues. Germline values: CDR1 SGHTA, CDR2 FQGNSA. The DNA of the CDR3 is TGTGCCAGCAGCTCGACTAGCGGGAGAGTTAGGTTCTTC. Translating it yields CASSSTSGRVRFF.

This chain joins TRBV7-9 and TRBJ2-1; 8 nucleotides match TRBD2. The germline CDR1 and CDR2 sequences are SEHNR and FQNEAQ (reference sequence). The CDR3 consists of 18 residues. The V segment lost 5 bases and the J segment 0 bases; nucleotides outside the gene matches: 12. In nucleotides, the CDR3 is TGTGCCAGCAGCCCCCGACTAGCGCCAAGGAGCTCCTACAATGAGCAGTTCTTC. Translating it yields CASSPRLAPRSSYNEQFF.

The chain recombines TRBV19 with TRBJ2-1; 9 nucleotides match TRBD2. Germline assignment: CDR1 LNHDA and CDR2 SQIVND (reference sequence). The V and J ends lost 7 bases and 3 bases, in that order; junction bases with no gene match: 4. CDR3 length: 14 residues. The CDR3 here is CASKTSGVYNEQFF. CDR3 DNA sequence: TGTGCCAGTAAGACTAGCGGAGTCTACAATGAGCAGTTCTTC.

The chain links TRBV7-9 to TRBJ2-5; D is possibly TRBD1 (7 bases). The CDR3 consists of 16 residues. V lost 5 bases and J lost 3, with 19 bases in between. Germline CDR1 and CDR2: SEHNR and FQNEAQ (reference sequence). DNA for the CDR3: TGTGCCAGCAGCCGCAGGGGGGCGAGGGGAGAAGAGACCCAGTACTTC. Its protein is CASSRRGARGEETQYF. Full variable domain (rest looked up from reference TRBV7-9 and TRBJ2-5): DTGVSQNPRHKITKRGQNVTFRCDPISEHNRLYWYRQTLGQGPEFLTYFQNEAQLEKSRLLSDRFSAERPKGSFSTLEIQRTEQGDSAMYLCASSRRGARGEETQYFGPGTRLLVL.